Following are 8 T cell receptor beta chains from one sample sequenced in a study of T cells after yellow fever vaccination. TCRdb re-derived calls from the 5' RACE reads in MiXCR, one entry per CDR3 protein. The sample yields under 600,000 distinct CDR3 sequences, roughly 12% seen once. The source material was PBMCs, sampled on the day of the yellow fever booster vaccination. The receptors were gathered from a man aged 25 to 45 who received the YFV17D yellow fever vaccine.

V and J are TRBV2 and TRBJ2-1; perhaps TRBD1 as D (6 bases). Germline V gives CDR1 SNHLY, CDR2 FYNNEI. The CDR3 runs 13 residues. V shed 11 bases and J shed 0 bases, with 11 bases lying between them. The CDR3 bases are TGTGCCTGCGACAGGAGCTCCTACAATGAGCAGTTCTTC. Translated: CACDRSSYNEQFF.

The chain combines TRBV20-1 with TRBJ2-1; D call uncertain. Between the trimmed V and J ends, which lost 4 bases and 2 bases, there was a span of 6 bases. This CDR3 contains 12 residues. Per the germline V gene, CDR1 is DFQATT and CDR2 is SNEGSKA (reference sequence). This CDR3 is CSAIGAYNEQFF. The CDR3 DNA sequence: TGCAGTGCTATTGGAGCCTACAATGAGCAGTTCTTC.

V and J are TRBV4-3 and TRBJ2-1; 14 bases are shared with TRBD2. Germline loops: CDR1 LGHNA, CDR2 YSLEER. Losses at the gene ends were 5 bases for V and 8 bases for J; bases not matched to a gene: 5. The CDR3 has 15 residues. DNA of the CDR3: TGCGCCAGCAGCGAGACTAGCGGGAGGGCCGATGAGCAGTTCTTC. It codes for CASSETSGRADEQFF.

The chain couples TRBV5-1 to TRBJ1-5; 7 bases are a match to TRBD1. Trimming took 4 bases from V and 5 from J; bases not matched to a gene: 6. The germline V gene has CDR1 SGHRS and CDR2 YFSETQ. This CDR3 region has 14 residues. The CDR3 here is CASSVSGTDQPQHF. Here the CDR3 DNA reads TGCGCCAGCAGCGTTTCCGGGACAGATCAGCCCCAGCATTTT.

This chain uses TRBV10-3 with TRBJ2-5, with D unresolved. From germline, CDR1 is ENHRY and CDR2 SYGVKD. V was pared by 10 bases and J by 5 bases, with 11 bases between. The CDR3 has 11 residues. The CDR3 DNA follows: TGTGCCACTCTAACTGGGGAGACCCAGTACTTC. It translates to CATLTGETQYF.

This chain links TRBV5-6 with TRBJ2-1, with D uncertain. The germline V gene has CDR1 SGHDT and CDR2 YYEEEE. V was trimmed by 9 bases and J by 6 bases, leaving 16 bases between them. This CDR3 contains 13 residues. This CDR3 is CAMSLGRVNEQFF. The CDR3, as DNA: TGTGCCATGAGCCTCGGGCGCGTCAATGAGCAGTTCTTC.

This clonotype has a handful of counts. The V gene is TRBV5-1, the J gene TRBJ2-7; D may be TRBD1 (5 bases). The CDR3 covers 14 residues. V gave up 0 bases and J gave up 4 bases, with 11 bases separating them. Germline lookup yields CDR1 SGHRS and CDR2 YFSETQ. The CDR3 loop is CASSLDRKKYEQYF. As DNA, the CDR3 is TGCGCCAGCAGCTTGGACAGGAAAAAGTACGAGCAGTACTTC.

The chain's CDR3 is CASSPQQYEQYF. CDR3 nucleotides: TGTGCCAGCAGCCCCCAGCAGTACGAGCAGTACTTC. The chain uses TRBV11-2 and TRBJ2-7; no firm D call. Germline lookup yields CDR1 SGHAT and CDR2 FQNNGV. V was cut by 5 bases and J by 4 bases, with 9 bases left in between. CDR3 size: 12 residues.